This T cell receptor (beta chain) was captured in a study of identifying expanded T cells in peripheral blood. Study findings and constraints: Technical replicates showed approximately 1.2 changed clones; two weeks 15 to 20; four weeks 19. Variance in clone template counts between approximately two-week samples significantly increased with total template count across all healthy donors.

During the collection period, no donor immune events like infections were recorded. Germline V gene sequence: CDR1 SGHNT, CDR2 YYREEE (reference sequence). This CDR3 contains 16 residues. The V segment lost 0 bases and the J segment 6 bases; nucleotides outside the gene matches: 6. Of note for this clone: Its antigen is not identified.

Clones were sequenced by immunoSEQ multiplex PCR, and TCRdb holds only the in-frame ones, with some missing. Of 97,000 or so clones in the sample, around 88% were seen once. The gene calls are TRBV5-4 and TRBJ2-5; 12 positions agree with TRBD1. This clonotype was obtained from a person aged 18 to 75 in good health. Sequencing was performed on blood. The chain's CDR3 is CASSLAGTGGVKTQYF. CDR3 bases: TGTGCCAGCAGCTTGGCCGGGACAGGGGGCGTGAAGACCCAGTACTTC.